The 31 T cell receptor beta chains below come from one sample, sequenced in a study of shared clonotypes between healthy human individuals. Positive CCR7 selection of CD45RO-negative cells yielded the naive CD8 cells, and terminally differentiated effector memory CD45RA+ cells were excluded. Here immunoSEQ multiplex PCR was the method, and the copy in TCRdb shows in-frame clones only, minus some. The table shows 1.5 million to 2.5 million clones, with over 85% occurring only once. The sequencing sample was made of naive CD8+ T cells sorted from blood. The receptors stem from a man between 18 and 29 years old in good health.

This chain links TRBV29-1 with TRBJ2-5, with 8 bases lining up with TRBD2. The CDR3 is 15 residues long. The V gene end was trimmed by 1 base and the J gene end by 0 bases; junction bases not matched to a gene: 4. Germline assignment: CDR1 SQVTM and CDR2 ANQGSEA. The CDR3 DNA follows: TGCAGCGTTGAAGTGGGCGGGGGGTACCAAGAGACCCAGTACTTC. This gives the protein CSVEVGGGYQETQYF.

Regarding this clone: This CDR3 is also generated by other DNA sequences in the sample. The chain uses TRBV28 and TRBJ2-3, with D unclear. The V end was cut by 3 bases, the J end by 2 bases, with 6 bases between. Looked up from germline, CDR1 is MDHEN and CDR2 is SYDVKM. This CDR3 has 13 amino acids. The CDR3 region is CASSFRFTDTQYF. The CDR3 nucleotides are TGTGCCAGCAGTTTTCGTTTCACAGATACGCAGTATTTT.

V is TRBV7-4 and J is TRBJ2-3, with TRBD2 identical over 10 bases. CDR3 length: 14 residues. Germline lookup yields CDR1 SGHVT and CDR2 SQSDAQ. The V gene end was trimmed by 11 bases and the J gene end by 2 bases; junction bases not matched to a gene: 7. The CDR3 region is CAWRTSGHTDTQYF. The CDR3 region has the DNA TGTGCCTGGAGGACTAGCGGACACACAGATACGCAGTATTTT.

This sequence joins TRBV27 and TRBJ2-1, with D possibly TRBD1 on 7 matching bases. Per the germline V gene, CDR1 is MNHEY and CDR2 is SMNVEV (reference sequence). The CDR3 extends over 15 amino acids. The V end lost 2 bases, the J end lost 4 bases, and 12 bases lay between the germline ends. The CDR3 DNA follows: TGTGCCAGCAGTTTACAGGGGGGCGGGTACAATGAGCAGTTCTTC. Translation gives CASSLQGGGYNEQFF.

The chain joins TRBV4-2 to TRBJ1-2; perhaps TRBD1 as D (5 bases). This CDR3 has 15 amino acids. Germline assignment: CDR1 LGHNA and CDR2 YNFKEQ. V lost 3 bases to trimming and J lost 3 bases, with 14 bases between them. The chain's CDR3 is CASSQSASGYYGYTF. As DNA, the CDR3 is TGTGCCAGCAGCCAGTCGGCATCAGGGTACTATGGCTACACCTTC.

The CDR3 here is CASSLTLAGAGSYEQYF. Written as DNA, the CDR3 is TGTGCCAGCAGTTTAACTTTGGCAGGGGCGGGCTCCTACGAGCAGTACTTC. The chain joins TRBV28 to TRBJ2-7; TRBD1 might be the D (6 bases). The V and J ends lost 2 bases and 0 bases respectively, with 17 bases between them. Germline CDR1 MDHEN, CDR2 SYDVKM. The CDR3 totals 17 residues.

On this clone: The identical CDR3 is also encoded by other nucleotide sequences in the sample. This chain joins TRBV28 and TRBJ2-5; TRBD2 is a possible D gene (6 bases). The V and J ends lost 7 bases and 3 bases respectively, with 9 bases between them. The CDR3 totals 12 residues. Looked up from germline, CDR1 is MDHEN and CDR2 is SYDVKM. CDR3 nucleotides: TGTGCCAGCACTGGAGGGGAAGAGACCCAGTACTTC. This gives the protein CASTGGEETQYF. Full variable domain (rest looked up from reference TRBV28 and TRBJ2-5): DVKVTQSSRYLVKRTGEKVFLECVQDMDHENMFWYRQDPGLGLRLIYFSYDVKMKEKGDIPEGYSVSREKKERFSLILESASTNQTSMYLCASTGGEETQYFGPGTRLLVL.

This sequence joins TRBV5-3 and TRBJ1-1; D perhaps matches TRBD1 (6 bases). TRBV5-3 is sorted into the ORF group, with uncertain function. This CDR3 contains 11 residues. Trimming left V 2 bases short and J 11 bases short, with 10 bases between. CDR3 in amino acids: CARSFDRNAFF. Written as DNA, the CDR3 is TGTGCCAGAAGCTTTGACAGGAACGCTTTCTTT.

The CDR3 sequence: CAWSPPLNGVNEQFF. DNA of the CDR3: TGTGCCTGGAGTCCCCCCCTAAATGGGGTCAATGAGCAGTTCTTC. J is TRBJ2-1 and V is TRBV30; no definite D call. CDR1 GTSNPN and CDR2 SVGIG come from the germline V gene (reference sequence). This CDR3 has 15 amino acids. Trimming shortened V by 2 bases and J by 6 bases, and 17 bases separated the two germline ends.

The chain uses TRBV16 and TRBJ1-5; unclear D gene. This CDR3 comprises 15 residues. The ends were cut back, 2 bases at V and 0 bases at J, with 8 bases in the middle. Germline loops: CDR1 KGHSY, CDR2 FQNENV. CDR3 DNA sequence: TGTGCCAGCAGCCAAGGCGGGCATAGCAATCAGCCCCAGCATTTT. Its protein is CASSQGGHSNQPQHF. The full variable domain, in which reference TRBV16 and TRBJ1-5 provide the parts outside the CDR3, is GEEVAQTPKHLVRGEGQKAKLYCAPIKGHSYVFWYQQVLKNEFKFLISFQNENVFDETGMPKERFSAKCLPNSPCSLEIQATKLEDSAVYFCASSQGGHSNQPQHFGDGTRLSIL.

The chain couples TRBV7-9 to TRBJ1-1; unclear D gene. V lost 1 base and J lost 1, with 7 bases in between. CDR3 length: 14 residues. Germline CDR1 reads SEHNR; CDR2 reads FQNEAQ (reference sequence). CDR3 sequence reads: CASSLVGPNTEAFF. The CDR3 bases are TGTGCCAGCAGCTTAGTCGGCCCGAACACTGAAGCTTTCTTT.

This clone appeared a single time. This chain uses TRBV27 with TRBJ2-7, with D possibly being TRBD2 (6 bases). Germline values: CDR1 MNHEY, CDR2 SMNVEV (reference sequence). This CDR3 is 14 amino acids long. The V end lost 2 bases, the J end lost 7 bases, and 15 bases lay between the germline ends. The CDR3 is CASSLVGSYGEQYF. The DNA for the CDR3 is TGTGCCAGCAGTTTAGTCGGGAGTTATGGTGAGCAGTACTTC.

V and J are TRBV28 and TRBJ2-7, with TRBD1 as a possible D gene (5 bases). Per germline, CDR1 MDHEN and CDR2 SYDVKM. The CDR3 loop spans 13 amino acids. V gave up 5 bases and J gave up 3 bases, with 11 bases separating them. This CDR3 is CASSPSGYYEQYF. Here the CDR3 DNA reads TGTGCCAGCAGTCCGTCAGGGTACTACGAGCAGTACTTC.

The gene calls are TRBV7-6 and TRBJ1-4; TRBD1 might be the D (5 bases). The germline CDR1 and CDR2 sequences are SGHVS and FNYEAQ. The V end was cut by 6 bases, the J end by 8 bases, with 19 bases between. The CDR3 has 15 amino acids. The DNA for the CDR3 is TGTGCCAGCAGTATAACCACAGGCTCAGGGGAAAAACTGTTTTTT. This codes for CASSITTGSGEKLFF.

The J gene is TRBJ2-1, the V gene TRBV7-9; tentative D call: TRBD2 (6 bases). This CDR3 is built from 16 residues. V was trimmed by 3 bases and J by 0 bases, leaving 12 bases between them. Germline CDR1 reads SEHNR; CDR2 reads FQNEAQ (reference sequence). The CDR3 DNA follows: TGTGCCAGCAGCTTGGGCGGGGATAGCTCCTACAATGAGCAGTTCTTC. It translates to CASSLGGDSSYNEQFF.

CDR3: CASSATGGTYEQYF. DNA of the CDR3: TGTGCCAGCAGTGCTACAGGGGGGACCTACGAGCAGTACTTC. The chain recombines TRBV6-6 with TRBJ2-7; 8 bases line up with TRBD1. The CDR3 is made up of 14 amino acids. The germline CDR1 and CDR2 sequences are MNHNY and SVGAGI (reference sequence). Trimming at V came to 5 bases and at J to 2 bases, leaving 5 bases not matched to a gene.

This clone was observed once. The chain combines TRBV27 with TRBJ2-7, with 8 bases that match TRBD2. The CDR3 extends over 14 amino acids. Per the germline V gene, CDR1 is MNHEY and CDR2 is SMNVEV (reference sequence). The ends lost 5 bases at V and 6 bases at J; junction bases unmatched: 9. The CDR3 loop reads CASSLGTRALEQYF. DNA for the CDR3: TGTGCCAGCAGTCTCGGGACTAGGGCCCTCGAGCAGTACTTC.

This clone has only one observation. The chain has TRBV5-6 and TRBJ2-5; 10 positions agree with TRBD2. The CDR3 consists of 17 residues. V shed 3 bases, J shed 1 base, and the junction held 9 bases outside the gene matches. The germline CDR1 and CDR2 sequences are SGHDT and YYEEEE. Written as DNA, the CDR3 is TGTGCCAGCAGCTCGGAGAGACTAGCGGGCCCCCAAGAGACCCAGTACTTC. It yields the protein CASSSERLAGPQETQYF.

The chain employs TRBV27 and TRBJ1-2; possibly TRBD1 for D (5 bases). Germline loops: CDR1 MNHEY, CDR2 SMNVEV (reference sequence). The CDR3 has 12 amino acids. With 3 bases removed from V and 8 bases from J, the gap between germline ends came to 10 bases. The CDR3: CASSLGDGGYTF. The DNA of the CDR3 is TGTGCCAGCAGTTTGGGGGATGGGGGCTACACCTTC.

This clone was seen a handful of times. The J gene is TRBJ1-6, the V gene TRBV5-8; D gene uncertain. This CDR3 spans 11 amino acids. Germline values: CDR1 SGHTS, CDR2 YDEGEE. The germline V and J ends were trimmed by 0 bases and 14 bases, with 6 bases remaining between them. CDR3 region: CASSLEPTLHF. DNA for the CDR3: TGTGCCAGCAGCTTGGAGCCCACCCTCCACTTT.

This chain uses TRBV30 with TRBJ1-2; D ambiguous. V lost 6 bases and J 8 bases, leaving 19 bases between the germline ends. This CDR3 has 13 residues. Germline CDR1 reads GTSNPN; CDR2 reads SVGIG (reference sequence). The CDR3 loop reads CACWAGGRPGYTF. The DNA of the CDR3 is TGTGCCTGCTGGGCAGGAGGGCGCCCGGGCTACACCTTC.

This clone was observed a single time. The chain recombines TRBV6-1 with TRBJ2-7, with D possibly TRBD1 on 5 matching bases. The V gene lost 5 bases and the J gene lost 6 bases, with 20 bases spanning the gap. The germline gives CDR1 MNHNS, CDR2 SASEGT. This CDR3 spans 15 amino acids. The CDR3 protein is CASSPSRASPLEQYF. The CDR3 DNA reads TGTGCCAGCAGTCCGTCCAGGGCCTCCCCCCTCGAGCAGTACTTC.

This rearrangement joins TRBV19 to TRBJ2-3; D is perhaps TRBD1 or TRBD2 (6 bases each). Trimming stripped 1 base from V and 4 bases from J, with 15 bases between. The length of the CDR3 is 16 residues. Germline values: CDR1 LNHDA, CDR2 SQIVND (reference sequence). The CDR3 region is CASSIALGGRPDTQYF. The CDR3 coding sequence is TGTGCCAGTAGTATAGCATTAGGGGGGAGGCCAGATACGCAGTATTTT. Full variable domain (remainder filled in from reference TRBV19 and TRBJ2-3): DGGITQSPKYLFRKEGQNVTLSCEQNLNHDAMYWYRQDPGQGLRLIYYSQIVNDFQKGDIAEGYSVSREKKESFPLTVTSAQKNPTAFYLCASSIALGGRPDTQYFGPGTRLTVL.

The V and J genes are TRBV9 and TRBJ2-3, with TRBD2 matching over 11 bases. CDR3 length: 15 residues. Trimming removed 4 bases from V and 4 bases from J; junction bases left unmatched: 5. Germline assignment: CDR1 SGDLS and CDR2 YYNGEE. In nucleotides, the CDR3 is TGTGCCAGCAGCACTAGCGGGAGTGACTCAGATACGCAGTATTTT. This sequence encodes CASSTSGSDSDTQYF.

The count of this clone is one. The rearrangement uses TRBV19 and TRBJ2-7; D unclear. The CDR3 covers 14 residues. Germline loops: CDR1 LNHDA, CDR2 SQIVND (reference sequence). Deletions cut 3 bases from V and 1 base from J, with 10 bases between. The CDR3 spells CASSITAASYEQYF. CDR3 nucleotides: TGTGCCAGTAGTATTACTGCGGCGTCCTACGAGCAGTACTTC.

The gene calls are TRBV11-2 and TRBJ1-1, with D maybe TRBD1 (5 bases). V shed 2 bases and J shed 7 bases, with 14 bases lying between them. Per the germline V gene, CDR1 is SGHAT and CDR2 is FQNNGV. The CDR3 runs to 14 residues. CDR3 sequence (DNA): TGTGCCAGCAGCTTACTGCAGGGAGTGGGTGAAGCTTTCTTT. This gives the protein CASSLLQGVGEAFF.

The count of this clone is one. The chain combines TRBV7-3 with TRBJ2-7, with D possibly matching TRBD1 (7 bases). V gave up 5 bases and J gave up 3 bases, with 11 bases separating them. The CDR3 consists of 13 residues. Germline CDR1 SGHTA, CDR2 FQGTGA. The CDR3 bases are TGTGCCAGCAGCCTGCAGGGGGGCTACGAGCAGTACTTC. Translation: CASSLQGGYEQYF.

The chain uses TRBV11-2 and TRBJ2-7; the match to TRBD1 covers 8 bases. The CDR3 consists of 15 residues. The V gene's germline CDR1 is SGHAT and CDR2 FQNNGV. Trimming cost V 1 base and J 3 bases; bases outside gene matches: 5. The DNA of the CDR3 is TGTGCCAGCAGCTTAGGGGCAGGGGGCAACTACGAGCAGTACTTC. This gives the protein CASSLGAGGNYEQYF. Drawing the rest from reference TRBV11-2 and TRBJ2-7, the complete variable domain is EAGVAQSPRYKIIEKRQSVAFWCNPISGHATLYWYQQILGQGPKLLIQFQNNGVVDDSQLPKDRFSAERLKGVDSTLKIQPAKLEDSAVYLCASSLGAGGNYEQYFGPGTRLTVT.

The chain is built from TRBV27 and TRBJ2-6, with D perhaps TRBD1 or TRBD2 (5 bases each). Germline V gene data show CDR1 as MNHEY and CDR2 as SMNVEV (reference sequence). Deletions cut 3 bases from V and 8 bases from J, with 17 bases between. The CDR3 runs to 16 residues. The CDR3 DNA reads TGTGCCAGCAGTTTGGGTCCAGGGACGGGACCCAACGTCCTGACTTTC. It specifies CASSLGPGTGPNVLTF.

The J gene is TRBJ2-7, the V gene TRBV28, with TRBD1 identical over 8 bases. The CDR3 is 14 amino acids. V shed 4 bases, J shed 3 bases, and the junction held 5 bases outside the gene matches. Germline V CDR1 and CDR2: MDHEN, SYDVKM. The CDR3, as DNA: TGTGCCAGCAGTTCGCTACAGGGGGACTACGAGCAGTACTTC. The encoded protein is CASSSLQGDYEQYF.

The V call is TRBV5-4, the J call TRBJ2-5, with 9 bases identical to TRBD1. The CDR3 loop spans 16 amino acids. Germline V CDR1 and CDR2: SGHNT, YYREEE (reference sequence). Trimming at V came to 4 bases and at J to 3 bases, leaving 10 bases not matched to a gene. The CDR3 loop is CASSELGQGYEETQYF. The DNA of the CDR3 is TGTGCCAGCAGCGAGCTTGGACAGGGGTACGAAGAGACCCAGTACTTC.